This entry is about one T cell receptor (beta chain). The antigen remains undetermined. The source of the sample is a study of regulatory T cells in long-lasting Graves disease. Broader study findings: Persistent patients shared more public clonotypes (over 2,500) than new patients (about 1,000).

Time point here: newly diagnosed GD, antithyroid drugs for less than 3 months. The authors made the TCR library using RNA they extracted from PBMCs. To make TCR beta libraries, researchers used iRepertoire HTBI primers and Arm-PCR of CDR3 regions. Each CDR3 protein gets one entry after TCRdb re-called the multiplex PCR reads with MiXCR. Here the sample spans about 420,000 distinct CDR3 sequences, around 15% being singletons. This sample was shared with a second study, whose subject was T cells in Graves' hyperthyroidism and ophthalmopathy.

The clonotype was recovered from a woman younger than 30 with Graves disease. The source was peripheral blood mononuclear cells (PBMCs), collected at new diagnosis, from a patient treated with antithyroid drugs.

This CDR3 is CASSENGRAQETQYF. DNA of the CDR3: TGTGCCAGCAGTGAAAATGGGCGGGCCCAAGAGACCCAGTACTTC. This chain links TRBV25-1 with TRBJ2-5; tentatively, D is TRBD2 (5 bases). This CDR3 region has 15 residues. The germline V gene has CDR1 MGHDK and CDR2 SYGVNS. V was shortened by 2 bases and J by 1 base, with 11 bases between the two germline ends.